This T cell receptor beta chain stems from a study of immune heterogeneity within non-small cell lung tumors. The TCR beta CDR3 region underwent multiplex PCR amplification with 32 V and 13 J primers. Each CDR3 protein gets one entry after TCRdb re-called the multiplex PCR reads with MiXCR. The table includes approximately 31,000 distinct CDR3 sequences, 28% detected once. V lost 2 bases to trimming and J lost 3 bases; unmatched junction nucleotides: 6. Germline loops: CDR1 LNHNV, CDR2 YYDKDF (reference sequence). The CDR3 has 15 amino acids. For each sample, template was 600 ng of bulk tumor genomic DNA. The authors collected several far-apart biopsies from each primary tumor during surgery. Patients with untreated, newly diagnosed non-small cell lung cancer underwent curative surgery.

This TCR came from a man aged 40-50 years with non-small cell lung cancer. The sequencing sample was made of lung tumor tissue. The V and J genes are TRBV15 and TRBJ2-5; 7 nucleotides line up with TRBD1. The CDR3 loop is CATSRSDRLEETQYF. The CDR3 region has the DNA TGTGCCACCAGCAGATCGGACAGGTTGGAAGAGACCCAGTACTTC.